This T cell receptor (beta chain) is drawn from a study of shared clonotypes between healthy human individuals. How the authors handled the data: Quality scores were absent from the junction-only immunoSEQ sequences, so filtering differed. Sequencing was performed with immunoSEQ multiplex PCR; in TCRdb, only in-frame clones are kept and a portion is missing. The V and J calls and the clone size are those of that table, but D and trimming were determined from the DNA. The repertoire includes 450,000 to 500,000 clones, around four fifths of them detected once, and approximately 12% sits in the top ten. V was cut by 6 bases and J by 0 bases, with 15 bases left in between. Germline loops: CDR1 LGHNA, CDR2 YSLEER. CDR3 length: 16 residues.

The receptor was isolated from a woman in her thirties or forties in good health. Some clones in this sample may be carry-over from other donors' samples. Source material: PBMCs. This rearrangement joins TRBV4-3 to TRBJ2-4; TRBD1 is a possible D gene (5 bases). CDR3 residues: CASSHTGPKAKNIQYF. For the CDR3, the DNA is TGCGCCAGCAGTCATACAGGACCAAAAGCCAAAAACATTCAGTACTTC.